This T cell receptor beta chain is drawn from a study of cytomegalovirus exposure and HLA in healthy donors. Whole-study results and caveats: Roughly even sequencing depth across donors was the assumption behind the presence/absence analyses. A later examination showed that TCR association rates differed by HLA locus, with DRB1 most and HLA-C fewest.

The PCR employed 60 Vbeta primers together with 13 Jbeta primers. Only in-frame clones appear in the TCRdb table, and some are missing; sequencing was by immunoSEQ multiplex PCR. The repertoire holds about 200,000 clones, with around 79% as singletons. This clone occurred once. Its antigen is currently unknown. The clonotype comes from a girl aged 10-17 years in good health and CMV-seropositive. The material sequenced was PBMCs.

In DNA, the CDR3 is TGCGCCAGCAGCGAGGCAGGGGGACGGGTTAATGAAAAACTGTTTTTT. Translation: CASSEAGGRVNEKLFF. The chain couples TRBV5-1 to TRBJ1-4, with 7 bases fitting TRBD1. This CDR3 contains 16 residues. Germline CDR1 SGHRS, CDR2 YFSETQ. With V trimmed by 4 bases and J by 4 bases, 10 bases remained unmatched.